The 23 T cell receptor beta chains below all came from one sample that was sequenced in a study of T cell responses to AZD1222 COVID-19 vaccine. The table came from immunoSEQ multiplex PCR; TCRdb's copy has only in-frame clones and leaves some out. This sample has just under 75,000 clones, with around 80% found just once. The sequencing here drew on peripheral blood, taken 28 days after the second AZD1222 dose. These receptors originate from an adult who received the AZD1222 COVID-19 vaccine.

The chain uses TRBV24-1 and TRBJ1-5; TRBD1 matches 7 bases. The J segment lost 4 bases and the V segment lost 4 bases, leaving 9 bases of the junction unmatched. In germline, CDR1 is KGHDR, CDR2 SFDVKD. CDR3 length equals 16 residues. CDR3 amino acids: CATSDRGQAENQPQHF. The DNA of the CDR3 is TGTGCCACCAGTGACCGCGGACAGGCCGAGAATCAGCCCCAGCATTTT.

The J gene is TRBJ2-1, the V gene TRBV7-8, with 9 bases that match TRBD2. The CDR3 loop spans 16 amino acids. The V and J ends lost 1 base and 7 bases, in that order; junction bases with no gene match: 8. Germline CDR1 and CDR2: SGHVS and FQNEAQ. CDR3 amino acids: CASSLVGTSGRNEQFF. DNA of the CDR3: TGTGCCAGCAGCTTAGTAGGCACTAGCGGGCGGAATGAGCAGTTCTTC.

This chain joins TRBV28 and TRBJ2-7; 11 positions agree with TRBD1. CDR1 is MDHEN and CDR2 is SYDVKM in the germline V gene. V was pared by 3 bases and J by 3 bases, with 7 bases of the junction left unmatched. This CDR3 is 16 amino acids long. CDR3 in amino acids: CASSFWTGGGNYEQYF. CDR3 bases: TGTGCCAGCAGTTTTTGGACAGGGGGCGGAAACTACGAGCAGTACTTC. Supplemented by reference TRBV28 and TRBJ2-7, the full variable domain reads DVKVTQSSRYLVKRTGEKVFLECVQDMDHENMFWYRQDPGLGLRLIYFSYDVKMKEKGDIPEGYSVSREKKERFSLILESASTNQTSMYLCASSFWTGGGNYEQYFGPGTRLTVT.

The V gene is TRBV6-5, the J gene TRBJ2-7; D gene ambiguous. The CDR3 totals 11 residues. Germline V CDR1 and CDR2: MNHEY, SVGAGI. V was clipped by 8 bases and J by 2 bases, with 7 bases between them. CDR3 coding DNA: TGTGCCAGCGGGTTTACCTACGAGCAGTACTTC. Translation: CASGFTYEQYF.

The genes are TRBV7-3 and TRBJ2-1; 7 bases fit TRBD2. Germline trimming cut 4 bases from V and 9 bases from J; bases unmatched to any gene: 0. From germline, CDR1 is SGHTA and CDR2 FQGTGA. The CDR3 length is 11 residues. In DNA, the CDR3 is TGTGCCAGCAGCTCGGGAGGTGAGCAGTTCTTC. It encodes CASSSGGEQFF.

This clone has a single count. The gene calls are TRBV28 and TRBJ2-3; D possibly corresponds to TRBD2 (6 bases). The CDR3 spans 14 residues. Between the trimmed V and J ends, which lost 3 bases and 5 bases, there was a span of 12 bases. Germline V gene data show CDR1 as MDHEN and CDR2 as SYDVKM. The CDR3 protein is CASSFGSTGDTQYF. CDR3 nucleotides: TGTGCCAGCAGTTTCGGGAGCACAGGAGATACGCAGTATTTT.

The CDR3 DNA is TGTGCCAGCAGCTTATCCGGGCCCCTCTACAATGAGCAGTTCTTC. The encoded protein is CASSLSGPLYNEQFF. The chain has TRBV7-9 and TRBJ2-1; unclear D gene. The CDR3 is 15 amino acids. With 2 bases removed from V and 3 bases from J, the gap between germline ends came to 11 bases. CDR1 and CDR2 (germline): SEHNR, FQNEAQ (reference sequence). The full variable domain, rest sourced from reference TRBV7-9 and TRBJ2-1, is DTGVSQNPRHKITKRGQNVTFRCDPISEHNRLYWYRQTLGQGPEFLTYFQNEAQLEKSRLLSDRFSAERPKGSFSTLEIQRTEQGDSAMYLCASSLSGPLYNEQFFGPGTRLTVL.

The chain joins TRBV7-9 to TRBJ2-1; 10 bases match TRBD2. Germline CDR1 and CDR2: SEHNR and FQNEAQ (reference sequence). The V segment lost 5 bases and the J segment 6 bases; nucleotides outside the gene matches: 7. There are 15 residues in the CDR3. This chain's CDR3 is CASSRSGGASNEQFF. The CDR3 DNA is TGTGCCAGCAGCCGAAGCGGGGGGGCATCCAATGAGCAGTTCTTC.

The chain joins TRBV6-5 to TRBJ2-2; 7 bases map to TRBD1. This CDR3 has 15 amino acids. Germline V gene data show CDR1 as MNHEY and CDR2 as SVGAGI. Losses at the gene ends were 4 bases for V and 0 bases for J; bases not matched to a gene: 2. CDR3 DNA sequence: TGTGCCAGCAGTTCAGGGACAGCGAACACCGGGGAGCTGTTTTTT. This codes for CASSSGTANTGELFF.

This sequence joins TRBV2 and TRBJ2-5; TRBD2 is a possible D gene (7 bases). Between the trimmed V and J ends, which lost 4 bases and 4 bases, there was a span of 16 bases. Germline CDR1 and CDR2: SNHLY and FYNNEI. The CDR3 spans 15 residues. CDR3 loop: CASSGIWGGAETQYF. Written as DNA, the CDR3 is TGTGCCAGCAGTGGGATTTGGGGGGGCGCAGAGACCCAGTACTTC.

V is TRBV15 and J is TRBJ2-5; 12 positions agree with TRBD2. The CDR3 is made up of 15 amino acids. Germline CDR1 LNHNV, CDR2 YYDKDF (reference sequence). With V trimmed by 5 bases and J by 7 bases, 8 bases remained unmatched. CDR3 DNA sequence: TGTGCCACCAGCCGAGGGGAACTAGCGGGGGGGACCCAGTACTTC. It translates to CATSRGELAGGTQYF. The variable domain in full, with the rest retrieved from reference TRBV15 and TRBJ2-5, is DAMVIQNPRYQVTQFGKPVTLSCSQTLNHNVMYWYQQKSSQAPKLLFHYYDKDFNNEADTPDNFQSRRPNTSFCFLDIRSPGLGDTAMYLCATSRGELAGGTQYFGPGTRLLVL.

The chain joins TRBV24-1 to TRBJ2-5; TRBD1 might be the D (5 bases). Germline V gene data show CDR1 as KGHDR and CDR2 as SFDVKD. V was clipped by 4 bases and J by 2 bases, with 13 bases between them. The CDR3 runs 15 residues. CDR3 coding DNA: TGTGCCACCAGTGACTTAACAGGAGATCAAGAGACCCAGTACTTC. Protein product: CATSDLTGDQETQYF.

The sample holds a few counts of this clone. In DNA form, the CDR3 reads TGTGCCAGCAGCAAAGCGGGCTTCGGCGGAGCCCCGTATGGCTACACCTTC. Encoded protein: CASSKAGFGGAPYGYTF. V and J are TRBV21-1 and TRBJ1-2. TRBV21-1 is given as a pseudogene. This CDR3 comprises 17 residues.

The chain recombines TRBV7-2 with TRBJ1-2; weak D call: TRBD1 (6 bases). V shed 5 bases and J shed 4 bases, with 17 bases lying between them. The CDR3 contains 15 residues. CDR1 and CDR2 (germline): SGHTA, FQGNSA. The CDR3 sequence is CASSASTGTSYGYTF. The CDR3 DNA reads TGTGCCAGCAGCGCTTCCACCGGGACAAGCTATGGCTACACCTTC.

The CDR3 loop reads CASSSWEGGNTGELFF. CDR3 nucleotide sequence: TGTGCCAGCAGCTCCTGGGAAGGGGGGAACACCGGGGAGCTGTTTTTT. The chain carries TRBV11-3 and TRBJ2-2; TRBD1 is a possible D gene (6 bases). The CDR3 loop spans 16 amino acids. The ends were cut back, 4 bases at V and 1 base at J, with 13 bases in the middle. Germline CDR1 and CDR2: SGHNT and YENEEA. Using reference TRBV11-3 and TRBJ2-2 for the parts outside the CDR3, the full variable domain is EAGVVQSPRYKIIEKKQPVAFWCNPISGHNTLYWYLQNLGQGPELLIRYENEEAVDDSQLPKDRFSAERLKGVDSTLKIQPAELGDSAVYLCASSSWEGGNTGELFFGEGSRLTVL.

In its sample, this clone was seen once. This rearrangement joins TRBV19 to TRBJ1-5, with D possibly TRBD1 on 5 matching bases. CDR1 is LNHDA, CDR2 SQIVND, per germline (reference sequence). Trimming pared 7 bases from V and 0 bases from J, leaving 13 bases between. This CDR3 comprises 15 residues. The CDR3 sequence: CASTYTGNSNQPQHF. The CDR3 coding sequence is TGTGCCAGTACCTACACAGGTAATAGCAATCAGCCCCAGCATTTT.

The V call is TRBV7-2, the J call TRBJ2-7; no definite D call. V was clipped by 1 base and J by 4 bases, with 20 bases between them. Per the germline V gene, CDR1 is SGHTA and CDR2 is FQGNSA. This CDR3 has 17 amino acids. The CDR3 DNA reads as TGTGCCAGCAGCTTAGAACAGTGGCAAGCCTTATCGTACGAGCAGTACTTC. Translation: CASSLEQWQALSYEQYF.

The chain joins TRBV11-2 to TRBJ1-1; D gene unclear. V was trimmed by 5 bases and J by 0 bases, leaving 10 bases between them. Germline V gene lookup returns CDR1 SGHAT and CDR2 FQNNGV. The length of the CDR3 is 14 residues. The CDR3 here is CASSTGGMNTEAFF. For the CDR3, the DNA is TGTGCCAGCAGCACCGGTGGAATGAACACTGAAGCTTTCTTT. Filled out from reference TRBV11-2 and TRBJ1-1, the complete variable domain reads EAGVAQSPRYKIIEKRQSVAFWCNPISGHATLYWYQQILGQGPKLLIQFQNNGVVDDSQLPKDRFSAERLKGVDSTLKIQPAKLEDSAVYLCASSTGGMNTEAFFGQGTRLTVV.

CDR3 sequence (DNA): TGTGCCAGCTCACCTGGCACCGGGACTAGCGGCAACAATGAGCAGTTCTTC. Translating gives CASSPGTGTSGNNEQFF. The rearrangement uses TRBV18 and TRBJ2-1, with 11 bases matching TRBD2. CDR1 is KGHSH and CDR2 is LQKENI in the germline V gene. Trimming took 3 bases from V and 5 from J; bases not matched to a gene: 9. The CDR3 length is 17 residues.

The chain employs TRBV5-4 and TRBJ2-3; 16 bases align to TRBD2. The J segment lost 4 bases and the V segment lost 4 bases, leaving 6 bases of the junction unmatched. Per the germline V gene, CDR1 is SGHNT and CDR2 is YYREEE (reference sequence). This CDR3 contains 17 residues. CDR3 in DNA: TGTGCCAGCAGCCCGGGACTAGCGGGAGGGCCAGCAGATACGCAGTATTTT. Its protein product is CASSPGLAGGPADTQYF. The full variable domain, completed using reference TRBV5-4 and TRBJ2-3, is ETGVTQSPTHLIKTRGQQVTLRCSSQSGHNTVSWYQQALGQGPQFIFQYYREEENGRGNFPPRFSGLQFPNYSSELNVNALELDDSALYLCASSPGLAGGPADTQYFGPGTRLTVL.

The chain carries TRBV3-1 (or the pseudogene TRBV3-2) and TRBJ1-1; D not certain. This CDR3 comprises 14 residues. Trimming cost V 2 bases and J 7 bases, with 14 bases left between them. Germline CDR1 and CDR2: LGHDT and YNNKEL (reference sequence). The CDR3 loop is CASSQRVLAIEAFF. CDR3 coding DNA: TGTGCCAGCAGCCAACGGGTTCTGGCAATTGAAGCTTTCTTT.

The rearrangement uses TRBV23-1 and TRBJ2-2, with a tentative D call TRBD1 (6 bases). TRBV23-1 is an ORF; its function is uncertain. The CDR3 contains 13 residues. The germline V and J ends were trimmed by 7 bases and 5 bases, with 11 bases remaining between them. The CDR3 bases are TGCGCCAGCATACAGGGAAAAACCGGGGAGCTGTTTTTT. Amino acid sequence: CASIQGKTGELFF.

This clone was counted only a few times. The CDR3 DNA reads TGTGCCTGGATTTGCCGTACGGGGGAGCGTCAGCCCCAGCATTTT. It is translated as CAWICRTGERQPQHF. V usage is TRBV30 and J usage is TRBJ1-5, with a possible D match to TRBD1 (5 bases). The CDR3 extends over 15 amino acids. The germline V and J ends were trimmed by 4 bases and 6 bases, with 19 bases remaining between them. In germline, CDR1 is GTSNPN, CDR2 SVGIG (reference sequence).